The entry below describes one TCR beta chain. Its antigen is not known. Generated by immunoSEQ multiplex PCR, the TCRdb table keeps only in-frame clones and is missing some. The data show some 70,000 clones, over 90% seen once. Time point denoted: newly diagnosed, previously untreated cHL patient sample. Acting as the comparison were PBMCs from newly diagnosed, untreated classical Hodgkin lymphoma. In germline, CDR1 is MNHEY, CDR2 SMNVEV (reference sequence). The CDR3 totals 13 residues. V lost 6 bases to trimming and J lost 4 bases, with 13 bases between them. This sample was taken from a study of PD-1 blockade in classical Hodgkin lymphoma. Study results and limitations: Reports described newly diagnosed patients as having lower baseline TCR diversity than healthy donors. Sources of repertoire differences remain undefined, possibly disease activity or prior therapy.

This clonotype was sampled from a human donor with classical Hodgkin lymphoma. The sequencing sample was made of peripheral blood mononuclear cells (PBMCs). This sequence joins TRBV27 and TRBJ2-7, with D tentatively TRBD1 (5 bases). The CDR3 DNA follows: TGTGCCAGCAGCCAGGGAACACGGTACGAGCAGTACTTC. Its protein is CASSQGTRYEQYF.